A selection of T cell receptor beta chains follows, all from one sample in a study of cytomegalovirus exposure and HLA in healthy donors. Generated by immunoSEQ multiplex PCR, the TCRdb table keeps only in-frame clones and is missing some. The sample has roughly 80,000 clones; roughly 76% are singletons. The specimen sequenced was PBMCs. These receptors all come from a woman aged 25 to 39 in good health and CMV-seronegative. CDR3s include the opening cysteine and the closing phenylalanine or tryptophan. The D gene is left open where the match is weak. Clone size, where shown, is once, few, many, or a class for clones that have expanded.

D gene | J gene | V gene | clone size | CDR3 length | CDR3 protein | CDR3 DNA
NA | TRBJ1-5 | TRBV10-3 | NA | 14 | CAISEGARNQPQHF | TGTGCCATCAGTGAGGGGGCCCGAAATCAGCCCCAGCATTTT
NA | TRBJ1-1 | TRBV2 | NA | 15 | CASSRGMTLNTEAFF | TGTGCCAGCAGTAGAGGGATGACATTGAACACTGAAGCTTTCTTT
NA | TRBJ2-1 | TRBV27 | NA | 12 | CASWVLEGEQFF | TGTGCCAGCTGGGTACTGGAGGGTGAGCAGTTCTTC
NA | TRBJ2-7 | TRBV10-3 | once | 14 | CAISGRQGGYEQYF | TGTGCCATCAGTGGACGTCAGGGGGGTTACGAGCAGTACTTC
TRBD2 | TRBJ2-7 | TRBV7-2 | NA | 16 | CASSPGAGTSLTQQYF | TGTGCCAGCAGCCCAGGGGCCGGGACTAGTTTAACGCAGCAGTACTTC
NA | TRBJ1-5 | TRBV30 | few | 15 | CAWSPEGGRNQPQHF | TGTGCCTGGAGTCCCGAGGGGGGGCGCAATCAGCCCCAGCATTTT
TRBD1 | TRBJ1-5 | TRBV28 | NA | 16 | CASRSGTGGRVYHQHF | TGTGCCAGCAGATCCGGGACAGGGGGCCGAGTTTACCACCAGCATTTT
NA | TRBJ1-1 | TRBV19 | few | 11 | CASSIVKQVFF | TGTGCCAGTAGTATAGTAAAACAGGTTTTCTTT
TRBD2 | TRBJ2-7 | TRBV27 | NA | 13 | CASSWVAGGEQYF | TGTGCCAGCAGTTGGGTAGCGGGAGGCGAGCAGTACTTC
TRBD1 | TRBJ1-5 | TRBV7-2 | NA | 14 | CASSLGDRNQPQHF | TGTGCCAGCAGCTTAGGGGACAGAAATCAGCCCCAGCATTTT
TRBD1 | TRBJ1-2 | TRBV6-5 | once | 14 | CASSQGVGNYGYTF | TGTGCCAGCAGTCAGGGGGTTGGTAACTATGGCTACACCTTC
NA | TRBJ1-3 | TRBV28 | NA | 12 | CASSLQGNTIYF | TGTGCCAGCAGTCTTCAGGGAAACACCATATATTTT
NA | TRBJ1-2 | TRBV9 | once | 13 | CASTESGDYGYTF | TGTGCCAGCACCGAGTCAGGGGACTATGGCTACACCTTC
NA | TRBJ1-4 | TRBV6-1 | NA | 15 | CASSGSPRGNEKLFF | TGTGCCAGCAGTGGGTCGCCCCGCGGGAATGAAAAACTGTTTTTT
NA | TRBJ2-1 | TRBV7-7 | NA | 11 | CASSFGGEQFF | TGTGCTAGCAGCTTTGGCGGTGAGCAGTTCTTC
TRBD2 | TRBJ2-2 | TRBV7-3 | NA | 17 | CASSSTLAGANTGELFF | TGTGCCAGCAGCTCCACACTAGCGGGGGCGAACACCGGGGAGCTGTTTTTT
NA | TRBJ2-2 | TRBV11-2 | NA | 15 | CASSFILRAPGELFF | TGTGCCAGCAGCTTTATCCTGCGCGCCCCCGGGGAGCTGTTTTTT
NA | TRBJ1-5 | TRBV9 | NA | 15 | CASSADPGAGQPQHF | TGTGCCAGCAGCGCGGACCCAGGGGCCGGACAGCCCCAGCATTTT
TRBD1 | TRBJ1-1 | TRBV5-1 | NA | 16 | CASSLARQGSNTEAFF | TGCGCCAGCAGCTTGGCTCGACAGGGTAGTAACACTGAAGCTTTCTTT
TRBD1 | TRBJ2-3 | TRBV6-1 | NA | 15 | CASSVRTGGTDTQYF | TGTGCCAGCAGTGTAAGGACAGGGGGTACAGATACGCAGTATTTT
NA | TRBJ1-1 | TRBV19 | NA | 19 | CASSIFVVGSGVMNTEAFF | TGTGCCAGTAGTATCTTTGTCGTCGGGTCGGGTGTAATGAACACTGAAGCTTTCTTT
TRBD2 | TRBJ2-1 | TRBV25-1 | NA | 15 | CASRLAGGLYNEQFF | TGTGCCAGCAGACTAGCGGGAGGATTATACAATGAGCAGTTCTTC
NA | TRBJ2-2 | TRBV19 | NA | 17 | CASSMGAKSSNTGELFF | TGTGCCAGTAGTATGGGGGCGAAGTCGTCGAACACCGGGGAGCTGTTTTTT
TRBD1 | TRBJ2-3 | TRBV5-4 | NA | 16 | CASSPGDRGYTDTQYF | TGTGCCAGCAGCCCGGGGGACAGGGGATACACAGATACGCAGTATTTT
TRBD2 | TRBJ2-3 | TRBV5-4 | NA | 16 | CASSPTSGGRTDTQYF | TGTGCCAGCAGCCCCACTAGCGGGGGTCGCACAGATACGCAGTATTTT
TRBD1 | TRBJ1-2 | TRBV30 | NA | 14 | CAWSVGTGTYGYTF | TGTGCCTGGAGTGTAGGGACAGGGACCTATGGCTACACCTTC
NA | TRBJ2-7 | TRBV28 | NA | 14 | CASRDPRGKYEQYF | TGTGCCAGCAGGGACCCACGGGGGAAGTACGAGCAGTACTTC
TRBD1 | TRBJ1-4 | TRBV27 | few | 15 | CASSPTDRGGEKLFF | TGTGCCAGCAGTCCTACGGACAGGGGAGGTGAAAAACTGTTTTTT
NA | TRBJ2-2 | TRBV30 | NA | 13 | CAWSREIPGELFF | TGTGCCTGGAGTCGGGAGATTCCCGGGGAGCTGTTTTTT
NA | TRBJ1-2 | TRBV5-4 | NA | 12 | CASKGGADGYTF | TGTGCCAGCAAGGGGGGGGCGGATGGCTACACCTTC
NA | TRBJ2-3 | TRBV13 | NA | 14 | CASSFFSTGDTQYF | TGTGCCAGCAGCTTTTTCTCTACGGGAGATACGCAGTATTTT
TRBD2 | TRBJ2-7 | TRBV11-2 | NA | 13 | CASSLTSDYEQYF | TGTGCCAGCAGCCTGACTAGCGACTACGAGCAGTACTTC
TRBD1 | TRBJ1-2 | TRBV5-1 | NA | 13 | CASSSQGDYGYTF | TGCGCCAGCAGCTCCCAGGGGGACTATGGCTACACCTTC
TRBD2 | TRBJ2-7 | TRBV6-4 | few | 16 | CAISESGTSGEGEQYF | TGTGCCATCAGTGAGTCTGGGACTAGCGGAGAGGGCGAGCAGTACTTC
NA | TRBJ2-1 | TRBV9 | few | 13 | CASSVSGLNEQFF | TGTGCCAGCAGCGTGTCGGGACTCAATGAGCAGTTCTTC
NA | TRBJ1-3 | TRBV6-1 | NA | 15 | CASSEGPSSGNTIYF | TGTGCCAGCAGTGAAGGGCCCAGCTCTGGAAACACCATATATTTT
NA | TRBJ1-1 | TRBV7-8 | NA | 14 | CASSLVGGLPEAFF | TGTGCCAGCAGCTTAGTCGGGGGTTTACCTGAAGCTTTCTTT